The 30 T cell receptor beta chains reported below all come from one sample, sequenced in a study of blood T cells in healthy people across ages. Together with a sample-barcoded 5' primer, a J-beta primer mix was included in a second PCR lasting roughly 6 to 12 cycles. Using its own MiXCR run on the 5' RACE reads, TCRdb lists one record per CDR3 protein. The sample has about 1,500,000 distinct CDR3 sequences, 42% seen once. The sequenced sample consisted of blood. The origin of the receptors is a woman aged 18-29 years in good health.

As for this clonotype: This may be a read error: a much more frequent sequence differs by one nucleotide. The rearrangement joins TRBV10-3 to TRBJ2-3; D gene unclear. Germline CDR1 ENHRY, CDR2 SYGVKD. This CDR3 has 14 amino acids. The V and J ends lost 0 bases and 8 bases respectively, with 12 bases between them. The CDR3: CAISESPPPGTQYF. For the CDR3, the DNA is TGTGCCATCAGTGAGTCCCCTCCCCCAGGTACGCAGTATTTT.

V gene TRBV3-1 combines with J gene TRBJ2-1, with a tentative D call TRBD2 (6 bases). TRBJ2-7 matches the DNA end more closely, so the J call is doubtful. The CDR3 has 16 amino acids. Germline V lookup: CDR1 LGHDT, CDR2 YNNKEL (reference sequence). In DNA form, the CDR3 reads TGTGCCAGCAGCCTGATGGGAGCGGGTGATTACAATGAGCAGTACTTC. Protein: CASSLMGAGDYNEQYF.

The chain carries TRBV20-1 and TRBJ2-3, with 7 bases lining up with TRBD2. This CDR3 spans 15 amino acids. J gave up 3 bases and V 0 bases, and 6 bases lay outside the gene matches. Germline V gives CDR1 DFQATT, CDR2 SNEGSKA (reference sequence). The CDR3 DNA follows: TGCAGTGCTAGAGATCCGGGGGAGGGGACAGATACGCAGTATTTT. Its translation: CSARDPGEGTDTQYF.

The gene calls are TRBV7-2 and TRBJ1-5; D gene unclear. CDR1 is SGHTA and CDR2 is FQGNSA in the germline V gene. This CDR3 region has 14 residues. V was cut by 2 bases and J by 6 bases, with 11 bases left in between. The CDR3, as DNA: TGTGCCAGCAGCTTAAGGGCCGGGGTTCAGCCCCAGCATTTT. This gives the protein CASSLRAGVQPQHF.

The rearrangement joins TRBV7-3 to TRBJ2-3; D gene unclear. CDR1 is SGHTA, CDR2 FQGTGA, per germline. V shed 2 bases and J shed 0 bases, with 9 bases lying between them. This CDR3 comprises 15 residues. The CDR3 reads CASSLQLASTDTQYF. The CDR3 bases are TGTGCCAGCAGCTTACAGTTGGCCAGCACAGATACGCAGTATTTT.

The gene calls are TRBV15 and TRBJ2-4; a weak D match, TRBD1 (6 bases). The DNA end favors TRBJ2-5, so the J call may be wrong. CDR1 is LNHNV and CDR2 is YYDKDF in the germline V gene (reference sequence). The CDR3 extends over 14 amino acids. The CDR3 reads CATSRLRGQETQYF. CDR3 DNA sequence: TGTGCCACCAGCAGACTGAGGGGGCAAGAGACCCAGTACTTC.

This CDR3 is CAGGSGGLSSYEQYF. The CDR3 coding sequence is TGTGCCGGTGGTAGCGGGGGGCTGAGCTCCTACGAGCAGTACTTC. The V gene is TRBV7-3, the J gene TRBJ2-7, with TRBD2 matching 10 bases. The CDR3 totals 15 residues. The J segment lost 0 bases and the V segment lost 11 bases, leaving 10 bases of the junction unmatched. Germline V gene lookup returns CDR1 SGHTA and CDR2 FQGTGA.

This clonotype was detected only a few times. The chain couples TRBV15 to TRBJ2-1; TRBD2 might be the D (6 bases). The CDR3 totals 17 residues. Trimming cost V 0 bases and J 5 bases, with 17 bases left between them. Germline values: CDR1 LNHNV, CDR2 YYDKDF (reference sequence). CDR3 in DNA: TGTGCCACCAGCAGAGATCGGGACTTTAGCACTCACAATGAGCAGTTCTTC. Translation gives CATSRDRDFSTHNEQFF. The full variable domain, its missing parts supplied by reference TRBV15 and TRBJ2-1, is DAMVIQNPRYQVTQFGKPVTLSCSQTLNHNVMYWYQQKSSQAPKLLFHYYDKDFNNEADTPDNFQSRRPNTSFCFLDIRSPGLGDTAMYLCATSRDRDFSTHNEQFFGPGTRLTVL.

The rearrangement uses TRBV4-1 and TRBJ2-1; the D gene is possibly TRBD2 (5 bases). CDR1 and CDR2 from the germline V gene are MGHRA and YSYEKL. V gave up 9 bases and J gave up 2 bases, with 17 bases separating them. The CDR3 consists of 15 residues. The CDR3 loop reads CASKELENAYNEQFF. CDR3 nucleotides: TGCGCCAGTAAGGAACTAGAAAACGCCTACAATGAGCAGTTCTTC.

The V and J genes are TRBV6-5 and TRBJ1-2; 8 bases are a match to TRBD1. Trimming removed 5 bases from V and 7 bases from J; junction bases left unmatched: 3. CDR1 is MNHEY, CDR2 SVGAGI, per germline. CDR3 length: 12 amino acids. CDR3 amino acids: CASSMGQAGYTF. The CDR3 DNA follows: TGTGCCAGCAGTATGGGACAGGCTGGCTACACCTTC.

This clonotype was counted a few times. V is TRBV5-1 and J is TRBJ2-7; D might be TRBD2 (6 bases). This CDR3 is built from 17 residues. CDR1 SGHRS and CDR2 YFSETQ come from the germline V gene. Trimming stripped 1 base from V and 2 bases from J, with 19 bases between. The CDR3, as DNA: TGCGCCAGCAGCTTGAGTGAGGGGCTAGCGCCTACCTACGAGCAGTACTTC. The encoded protein is CASSLSEGLAPTYEQYF. Using reference TRBV5-1 and TRBJ2-7 for the parts outside the CDR3, the full variable domain is KAGVTQTPRYLIKTRGQQVTLSCSPISGHRSVSWYQQTPGQGLQFLFEYFSETQRNKGNFPGRFSGRQFSNSRSEMNVSTLELGDSALYLCASSLSEGLAPTYEQYFGPGTRLTVT.

This clonotype was seen at least ten times. The chain is built from TRBV10-3 and TRBJ2-3, with 8 bases that match TRBD2. CDR1 and CDR2 (germline): ENHRY, SYGVKD. V dropped 4 bases and J dropped 11; count of bases not matched to a gene: 8. This CDR3 has 13 amino acids. This CDR3 reads CAISGGTRDGQYF. CDR3 DNA: TGTGCCATCAGTGGAGGGACTAGGGACGGGCAGTATTTT.

As DNA, the CDR3 is TGTGCCAGCAGCCAAATACAGGGGAGTGGCTACACCTTC. This codes for CASSQIQGSGYTF. The chain carries TRBV2 and TRBJ1-2; the match to TRBD1 covers 7 bases. V was clipped by 6 bases and J by 7 bases; unmatched bases: 8. The CDR3 runs to 13 residues. Germline V gene data show CDR1 as SNHLY and CDR2 as FYNNEI. The complete variable domain, with remaining parts taken from reference TRBV2 and TRBJ1-2, reads EPEVTQTPSHQVTQMGQEVILRCVPISNHLYFYWYRQILGQKVEFLVSFYNNEISEKSEIFDDQFSVERPDGSNFTLKIRSTKLEDSAMYFCASSQIQGSGYTFGSGTRLTVV.

The chain joins TRBV27 to TRBJ2-1; D may be TRBD2 (7 bases). V lost 3 bases, J lost 5 bases, and 11 bases lay in between. Germline loops: CDR1 MNHEY, CDR2 SMNVEV (reference sequence). CDR3 length: 14 amino acids. CDR3: CASSFGGAHNEQFF. CDR3 nucleotides: TGTGCCAGCAGTTTTGGGGGGGCCCACAATGAGCAGTTCTTC.

In this sample, this clonotype turned up a few times. V gene TRBV4-1 combines with J gene TRBJ2-3; 7 nucleotides align to TRBD2. Per germline, CDR1 MGHRA and CDR2 YSYEKL. The CDR3 covers 16 residues. The trim removed 3 bases at V and 0 bases at J, leaving 6 bases unmatched. The DNA of the CDR3 is TGCGCCAGCAGCCAGGCCTCACTAGCGAGCACAGATACGCAGTATTTT. It encodes CASSQASLASTDTQYF.

A few counts support this clonotype. This chain joins TRBV7-9 and TRBJ2-7; D might be TRBD1 (5 bases). The closer fit of TRBJ2-5 to the DNA end suggests the J call may be wrong. Germline V gene lookup returns CDR1 SEHNR and CDR2 FQNEAQ (reference sequence). This CDR3 spans 14 amino acids. CDR3: CASSLDTVGETQYF. The CDR3 nucleotides read TGTGCCAGCAGCTTGGACACGGTGGGAGAGACCCAGTACTTC.

This clonotype was detected a few times. The chain couples TRBV7-2 to TRBJ1-6; D perhaps matches TRBD1 (5 bases). The CDR3 length is 16 residues. V shed 5 bases and J shed 8 bases, with 19 bases lying between them. The V gene's germline CDR1 is SGHTA and CDR2 FQGNSA. The CDR3 reads CASSLNPGLFDSPLHF. The CDR3 DNA follows: TGTGCCAGCAGCCTTAACCCAGGGTTGTTTGATTCACCCCTCCACTTT.

The V and J genes are TRBV12-3 or TRBV12-4 and TRBJ2-3, with 7 bases lining up with TRBD2. The trim removed 4 bases at V and 2 bases at J, leaving 9 bases unmatched. The CDR3 consists of 16 residues. The CDR3 sequence: CASSSTSGGDTDTQYF. In nucleotides, the CDR3 is TGTGCCAGCAGTTCGACTAGTGGGGGGGACACAGATACGCAGTATTTT.

This clonotype was observed a few times. The V gene is TRBV27, the J gene TRBJ1-1, with D uncertain. Germline CDR1 is MNHEY and CDR2 is SMNVEV (reference sequence). The CDR3 sequence is 16 residues long. V lost 5 bases, J lost 1 base, and 17 bases lay in between. The CDR3 sequence is CASSPPGPWGNTEAFF. The DNA of the CDR3 is TGTGCCAGCAGTCCTCCGGGCCCCTGGGGGAACACTGAAGCTTTCTTT.

J is TRBJ1-5 and V is TRBV3-1; D unclear. This CDR3 contains 16 residues. Looked up from germline, CDR1 is LGHDT and CDR2 is YNNKEL (reference sequence). The ends were cut back, 1 base at V and 2 bases at J, with 12 bases in the middle. In DNA form, the CDR3 reads TGTGCCAGCAGCCAAGCTGCCAACGGAGGCAATCAGCCCCAGCATTTT. Translating gives CASSQAANGGNQPQHF.

The V call is TRBV10-3, the J call TRBJ2-1; possibly TRBD1 for D (7 bases). This CDR3 spans 12 amino acids. Between the trimmed V and J ends, which lost 11 bases and 6 bases, there was a span of 14 bases. Germline loops: CDR1 ENHRY, CDR2 SYGVKD. CDR3 nucleotides: TGTGCCGGCGGCAGGGGGGTCAATGAGCAGTTCTTC. Encoded protein: CAGGRGVNEQFF.

The rearrangement uses TRBV21-1 and TRBJ2-7; the D call in the table, TRBD1, was not verified against the DNA. TRBV21-1 is a known pseudogene. CDR3 length: 16 residues. The CDR3 bases are TGTGCCAGCAGCCTGGGCCCAGGGACAGGCCTTTACGAGCAGTACTTC. Its protein product is CASSLGPGTGLYEQYF.

This clonotype was seen a single time. The chain links TRBV7-9 to TRBJ2-5; 10 bases align to TRBD2. Germline trimming cut 3 bases from V and 11 bases from J; bases unmatched to any gene: 18. CDR3 length equals 17 residues. Germline V gene sequence: CDR1 SEHNR, CDR2 FQNEAQ (reference sequence). CDR3 residues: CASSFFKLAGSGNEQYF. For the CDR3, the DNA is TGTGCCAGCAGCTTTTTCAAACTAGCGGGATCTGGCAATGAGCAGTACTTC.

V gene TRBV5-1 combines with J gene TRBJ2-5; D is unresolved. Deletions cut 4 bases from V and 4 bases from J, with 11 bases between. Germline values: CDR1 SGHRS, CDR2 YFSETQ. The CDR3 extends over 13 amino acids. CDR3 nucleotides: TGCGCCAGCAGCGTGGTCCCAGCAGAGACCCAGTACTTC. It specifies CASSVVPAETQYF.

This clonotype was seen more than once but under ten times. The rearrangement links TRBV10-3 to TRBJ2-7; the match to TRBD2 covers 7 bases. Germline CDR1 and CDR2: ENHRY and SYGVKD. This CDR3 contains 18 residues. Unmatched junction bases numbered 16, after V lost 0 bases and J lost 5 bases. In DNA, the CDR3 is TGTGCCATCAGTGAGTCCCCTGCGGATAGCGGGCCCATCCACGAGCAGTACTTC. Translation: CAISESPADSGPIHEQYF.

This clonotype was detected a few times. The V and J genes are TRBV7-3 and TRBJ1-1; no definite D call. CDR1 is SGHTA, CDR2 FQGTGA, per germline. CDR3 size: 15 residues. V lost 5 bases to trimming and J lost 3 bases, with 16 bases between them. CDR3 DNA: TGTGCCAGCAGCCCTGCCCCGGCCGGGTACACTGAAGCTTTCTTT. Encoded protein: CASSPAPAGYTEAFF.

This clonotype appeared many times. This chain links TRBV29-1 with TRBJ1-2, with unresolved D. Germline CDR1 and CDR2: SQVTM and ANQGSEA. The CDR3 consists of 13 residues. Trimming cost V 0 bases and J 4 bases, with 9 bases left between them. The CDR3 loop is CSVEEGSSYGYTF. For the CDR3, the DNA is TGCAGCGTTGAAGAAGGCAGCTCCTATGGCTACACCTTC.

This clonotype was counted a few times. V usage is TRBV9 and J usage is TRBJ1-6; D unclear. Trimming stripped 0 bases from V and 7 bases from J, with 14 bases between. The V gene's germline CDR1 is SGDLS and CDR2 YYNGEE. This CDR3 has 16 amino acids. The CDR3 loop reads CASSVASGGPNSPLHF. The CDR3 coding sequence is TGTGCCAGCAGCGTAGCTTCAGGCGGCCCGAATTCACCCCTCCACTTT.

V and J are TRBV7-3 and TRBJ1-2; TRBD1 agrees at 7 bases. V lost 5 bases, J lost 3 bases, and 9 bases stayed unmatched. The CDR3 loop spans 15 amino acids. In germline, CDR1 is SGHTA, CDR2 FQGTGA. The CDR3 nucleotides are TGTGCCAGCAGCCCAGGTCCCGGGACAGACTATGGCTACACCTTC. Translation: CASSPGPGTDYGYTF.

This clonotype was observed a few times. This chain joins TRBV18 and TRBJ2-7; D is possibly TRBD1 or TRBD2 (5 bases each). V lost 1 base and J 3 bases, leaving 19 bases between the germline ends. Germline V CDR1 and CDR2: KGHSH, LQKENI. CDR3 length equals 17 residues. The CDR3 protein is CASSPQLNRDVFYEQYF. CDR3 sequence (DNA): TGTGCCAGCTCACCACAATTAAACCGGGACGTATTCTACGAGCAGTACTTC.